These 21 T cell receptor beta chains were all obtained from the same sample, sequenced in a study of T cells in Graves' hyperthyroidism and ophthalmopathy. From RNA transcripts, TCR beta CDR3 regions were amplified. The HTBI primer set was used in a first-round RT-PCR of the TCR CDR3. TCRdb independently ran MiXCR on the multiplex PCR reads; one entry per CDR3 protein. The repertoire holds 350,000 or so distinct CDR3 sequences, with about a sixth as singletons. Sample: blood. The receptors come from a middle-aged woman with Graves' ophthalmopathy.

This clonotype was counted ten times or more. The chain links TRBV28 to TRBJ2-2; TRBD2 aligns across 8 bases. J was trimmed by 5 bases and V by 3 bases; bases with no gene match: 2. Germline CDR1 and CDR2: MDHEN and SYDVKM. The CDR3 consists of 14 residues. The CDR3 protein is CASSFRGGTGELFF. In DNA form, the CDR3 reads TGTGCCAGCAGTTTCCGGGGGGGGACCGGGGAGCTGTTTTTT.

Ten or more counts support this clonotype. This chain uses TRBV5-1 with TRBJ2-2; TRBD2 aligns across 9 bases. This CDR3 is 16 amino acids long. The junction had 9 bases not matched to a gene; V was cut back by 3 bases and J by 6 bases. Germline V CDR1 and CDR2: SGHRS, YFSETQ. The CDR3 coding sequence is TGCGCCAGCAGCTCAATAGCGGGAGTATCCGCCGGGGAGCTGTTTTTT. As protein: CASSSIAGVSAGELFF.

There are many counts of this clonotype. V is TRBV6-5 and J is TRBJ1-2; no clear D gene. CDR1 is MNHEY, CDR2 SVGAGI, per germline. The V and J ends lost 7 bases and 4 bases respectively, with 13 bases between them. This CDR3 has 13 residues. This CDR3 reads CASKPAGLYGYTF. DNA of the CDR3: TGTGCCAGCAAGCCGGCAGGCCTCTATGGCTACACCTTC.

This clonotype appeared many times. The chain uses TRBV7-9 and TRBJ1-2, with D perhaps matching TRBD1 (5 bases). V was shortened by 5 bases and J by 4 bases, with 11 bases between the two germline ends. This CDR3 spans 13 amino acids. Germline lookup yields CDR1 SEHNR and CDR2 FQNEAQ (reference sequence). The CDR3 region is CASSPQDGYGYTF. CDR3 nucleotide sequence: TGTGCCAGCAGCCCACAGGATGGCTATGGCTACACCTTC.

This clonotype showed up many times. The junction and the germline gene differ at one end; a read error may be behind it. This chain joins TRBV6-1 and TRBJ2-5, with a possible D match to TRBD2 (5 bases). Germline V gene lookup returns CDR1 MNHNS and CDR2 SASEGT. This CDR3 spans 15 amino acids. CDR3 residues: CVSSVRPLAQETQYF. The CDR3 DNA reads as TGTGTCAGCAGTGTCCGTCCGCTAGCACAAGAGACCCAGTACTTC.

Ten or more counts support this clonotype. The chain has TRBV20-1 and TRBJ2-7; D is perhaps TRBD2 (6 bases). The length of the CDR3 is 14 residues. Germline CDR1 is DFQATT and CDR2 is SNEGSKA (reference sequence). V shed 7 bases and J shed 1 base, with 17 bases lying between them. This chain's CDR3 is CSVGSTVRSYEQYF. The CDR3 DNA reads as TGCAGTGTCGGGAGCACGGTTAGGTCCTACGAGCAGTACTTC.

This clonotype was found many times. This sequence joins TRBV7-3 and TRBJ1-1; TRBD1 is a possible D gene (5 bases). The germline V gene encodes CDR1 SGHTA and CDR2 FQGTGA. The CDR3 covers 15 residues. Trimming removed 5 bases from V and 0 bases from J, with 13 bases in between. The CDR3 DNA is TGTGCCAGCAGCCTAGCCAGGGCGTTGAACACTGAAGCTTTCTTT. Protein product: CASSLARALNTEAFF.

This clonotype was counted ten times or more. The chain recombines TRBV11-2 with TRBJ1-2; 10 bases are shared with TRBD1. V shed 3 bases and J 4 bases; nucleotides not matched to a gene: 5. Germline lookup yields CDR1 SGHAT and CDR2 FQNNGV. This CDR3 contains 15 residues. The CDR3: CASSLDRGGTYGYTF. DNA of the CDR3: TGTGCCAGCAGCTTGGACAGGGGGGGGACCTATGGCTACACCTTC.

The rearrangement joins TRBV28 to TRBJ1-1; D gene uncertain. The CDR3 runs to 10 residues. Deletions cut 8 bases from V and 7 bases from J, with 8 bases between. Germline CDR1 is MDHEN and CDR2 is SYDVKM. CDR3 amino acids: CASGPFEAFF. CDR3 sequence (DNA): TGTGCCAGCGGACCGTTTGAAGCTTTCTTT.

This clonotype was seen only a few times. CDR3 in DNA: TGTGCCAGCAGGCTACTAGGGACAGGGAATGAAAAACTGTTTTTT. It translates to CASRLLGTGNEKLFF. The chain uses TRBV6-1 and TRBJ1-4, with 9 bases lining up with TRBD1. CDR1 MNHNS and CDR2 SASEGT come from the germline V gene. The V gene end was trimmed by 6 bases and the J gene end by 5 bases; junction bases not matched to a gene: 7. There are 15 residues in the CDR3.

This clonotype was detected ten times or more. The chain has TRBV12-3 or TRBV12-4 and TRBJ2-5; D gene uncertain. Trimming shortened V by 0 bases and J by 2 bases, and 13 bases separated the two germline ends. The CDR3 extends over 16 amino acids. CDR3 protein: CASSLAYPRAQETQYF. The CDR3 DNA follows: TGTGCCAGCAGTTTAGCCTATCCTAGAGCACAAGAGACCCAGTACTTC.

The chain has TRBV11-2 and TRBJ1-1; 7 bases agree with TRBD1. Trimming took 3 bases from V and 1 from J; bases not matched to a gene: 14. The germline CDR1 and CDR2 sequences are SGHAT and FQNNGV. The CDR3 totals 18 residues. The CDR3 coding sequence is TGTGCCAGCAGCTTTCTTGGTTGGGACAGATTAAAGAACACTGAAGCTTTCTTT. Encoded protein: CASSFLGWDRLKNTEAFF.

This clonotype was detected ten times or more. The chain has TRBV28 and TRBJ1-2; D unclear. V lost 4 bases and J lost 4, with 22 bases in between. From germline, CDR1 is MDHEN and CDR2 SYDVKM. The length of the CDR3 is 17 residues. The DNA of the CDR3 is TGTGCCAGCAGTTCCCGCAGTGGCAGGCCAGCCCTCTATGGCTACACCTTC. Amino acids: CASSSRSGRPALYGYTF.

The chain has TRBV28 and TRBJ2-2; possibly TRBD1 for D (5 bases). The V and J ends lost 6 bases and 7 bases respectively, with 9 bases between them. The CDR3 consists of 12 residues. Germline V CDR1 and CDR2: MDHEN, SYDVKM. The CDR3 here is CASSVTDGELFF. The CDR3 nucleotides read TGTGCCAGCAGCGTGACAGACGGGGAGCTGTTTTTT.

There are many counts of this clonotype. For the CDR3, the DNA is TGCAGTGCTAGAGAAACCCTAGCGGGAGTAGGCGAGCAGTACTTC. It specifies CSARETLAGVGEQYF. This chain connects TRBV20-1 to TRBJ2-7; TRBD2 matches at 10 bases. CDR3 length: 15 amino acids. CDR1 is DFQATT, CDR2 SNEGSKA, per germline (reference sequence). Trimming cost V 0 bases and J 6 bases; bases outside gene matches: 8.

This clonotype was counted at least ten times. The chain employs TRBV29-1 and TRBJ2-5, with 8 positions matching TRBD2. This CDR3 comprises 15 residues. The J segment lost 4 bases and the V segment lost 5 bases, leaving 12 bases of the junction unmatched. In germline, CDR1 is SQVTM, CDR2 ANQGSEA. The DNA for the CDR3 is TGCAGCGTTCTAGGACTAGCCGGTGCCTTAGAGACCCAGTACTTC. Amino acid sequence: CSVLGLAGALETQYF.

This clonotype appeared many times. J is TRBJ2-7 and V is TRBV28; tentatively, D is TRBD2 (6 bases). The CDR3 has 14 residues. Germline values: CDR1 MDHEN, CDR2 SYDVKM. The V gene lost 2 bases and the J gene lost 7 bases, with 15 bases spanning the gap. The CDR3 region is CASSLGRRAGEQYF. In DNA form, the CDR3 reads TGTGCCAGCAGTTTAGGGCGGAGGGCTGGTGAGCAGTACTTC.

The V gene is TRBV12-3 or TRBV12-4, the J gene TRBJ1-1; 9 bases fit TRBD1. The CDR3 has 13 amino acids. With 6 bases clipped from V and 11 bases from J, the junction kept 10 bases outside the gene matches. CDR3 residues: CASRPGQGSIAFF. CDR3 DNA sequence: TGTGCCAGCAGGCCGGGACAGGGTAGTATCGCTTTCTTT.

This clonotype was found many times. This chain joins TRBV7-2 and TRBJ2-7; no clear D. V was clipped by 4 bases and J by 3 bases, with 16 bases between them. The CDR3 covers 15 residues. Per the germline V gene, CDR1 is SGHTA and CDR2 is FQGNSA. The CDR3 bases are TGTGCCAGCAGCTCCGGAAGGCAGGTGGGCTACGAGCAGTACTTC. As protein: CASSSGRQVGYEQYF.

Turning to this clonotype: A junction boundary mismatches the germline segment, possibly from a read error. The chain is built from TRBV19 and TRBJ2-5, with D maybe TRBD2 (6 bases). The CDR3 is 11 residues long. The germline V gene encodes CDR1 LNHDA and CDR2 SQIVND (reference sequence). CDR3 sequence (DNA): TGTGCCAGTAGTAACCGTAGCGGTATCCACTTC. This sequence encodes CASSNRSGIHF. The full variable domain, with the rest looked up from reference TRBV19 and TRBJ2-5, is DGGITQSPKYLFRKEGQNVTLSCEQNLNHDAMYWYRQDPGQGLRLIYYSQIVNDFQKGDIAEGYSVSREKKESFPLTVTSAQKNPTAFYLCASSNRSGIHFGPGTRLLVL.

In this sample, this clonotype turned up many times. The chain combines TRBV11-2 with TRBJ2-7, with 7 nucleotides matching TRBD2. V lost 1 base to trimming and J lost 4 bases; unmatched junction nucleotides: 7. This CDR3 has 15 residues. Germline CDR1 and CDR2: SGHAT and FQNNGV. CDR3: CASSLGVGGPYEQYF. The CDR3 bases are TGTGCCAGCAGCTTAGGGGTGGGAGGGCCGTACGAGCAGTACTTC.